Listed here are 2 T cell receptor beta chains from one sample, sequenced in a study of vaccination and CD4 T cells after COVID-19. Treatment described: roughly ten-day PBMC culture with coronavirus spike peptide pools or control peptides (ViraFEST assay). Their antigen targets remain unknown. Sequence data for DNA of cultured CD4+ T cells were generated by the Oncomine TCR Beta short-read assay. In TCRdb, the PCR reads were re-called with MiXCR into one record per CDR3 protein. The data contain about 6,600 distinct CDR3 sequences, 45% of them singletons. Sequencing was performed on CD4+ T cells from blood, cultured in vitro. The receptors here all came from a human donor who had recovered from COVID-19.

V usage is TRBV10-3 and J usage is TRBJ1-2; D is ambiguous. Trimming shortened V by 11 bases and J by 1 base, and 14 bases separated the two germline ends. CDR3 length equals 13 residues. Germline-derived CDR1 and CDR2 are ENHRY and SYGVKD. CDR3: CASRHGGNYGYTF. The CDR3 DNA reads as TGTGCCTCCCGGCACGGTGGTAACTATGGCTACACCTTC.

A single count supports this clonotype. CDR3 region: CASSDRGTGQETQYF. The CDR3 bases are TGTGCCAGTAGCGACCGTGGGACAGGCCAAGAGACCCAGTACTTC. The chain links TRBV19 to TRBJ2-5; TRBD1 matches 8 bases. V was clipped by 6 bases and J by 1 base; unmatched bases: 7. Per germline, CDR1 LNHDA and CDR2 SQIVND (reference sequence). CDR3 length: 15 amino acids.